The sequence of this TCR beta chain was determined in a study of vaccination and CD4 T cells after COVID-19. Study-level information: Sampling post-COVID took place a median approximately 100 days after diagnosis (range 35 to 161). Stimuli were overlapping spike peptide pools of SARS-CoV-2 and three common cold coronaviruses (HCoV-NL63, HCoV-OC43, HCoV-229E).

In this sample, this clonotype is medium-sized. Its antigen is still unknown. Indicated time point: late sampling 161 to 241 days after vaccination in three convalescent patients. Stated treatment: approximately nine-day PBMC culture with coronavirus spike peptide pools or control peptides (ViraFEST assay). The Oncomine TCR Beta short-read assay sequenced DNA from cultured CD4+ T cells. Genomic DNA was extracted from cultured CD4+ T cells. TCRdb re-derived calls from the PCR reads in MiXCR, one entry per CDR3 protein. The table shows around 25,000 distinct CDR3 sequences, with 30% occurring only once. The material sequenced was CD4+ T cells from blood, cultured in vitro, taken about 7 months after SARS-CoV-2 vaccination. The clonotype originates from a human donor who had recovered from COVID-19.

CDR3 protein: CSARPLRLAGGPGREQFF. The CDR3 nucleotides are TGCAGTGCTAGACCCCTTAGACTAGCGGGAGGGCCGGGTAGGGAGCAGTTCTTC. V usage is TRBV20-1 and J usage is TRBJ2-1; 14 bases line up with TRBD2. In germline, CDR1 is DFQATT, CDR2 SNEGSKA (reference sequence). Unmatched junction bases numbered 16, after V lost 2 bases and J lost 10 bases. The CDR3 totals 18 residues.